This TCR beta chain came from a study of technical replicates of blood from several donors. Sequencing used immunoSEQ multiplex PCR; TCRdb keeps in-frame clones, though not all of them. This table holds 100,000 or so clones, about 96% found once. CDR3 length: 18 residues. Trimming took off 4 bases at V and 0 bases at J, with 20 bases between the two ends. Germline CDR1 and CDR2: SGHAT and FQDESV (reference sequence). Sequencing was carried out using T cells isolated from PBMCs. This TCR derives from a human donor in good health. V usage is TRBV11-1 and J usage is TRBJ2-3; D gene unclear. DNA of the CDR3: TGTGCCAGCAGCTCCCGTTTTCGGCGGCGAGGCAGCACAGATACGCAGTATTTT. Translated: CASSSRFRRRGSTDTQYF. The full variable domain, rest sourced from reference TRBV11-1 and TRBJ2-3, is EAEVAQSPRYKITEKSQAVAFWCDPISGHATLYWYRQILGQGPELLVQFQDESVVDDSQLPKDRFSAERLKGVDSTLKIQPAELGDSAMYLCASSSRFRRRGSTDTQYFGPGTRLTVL.